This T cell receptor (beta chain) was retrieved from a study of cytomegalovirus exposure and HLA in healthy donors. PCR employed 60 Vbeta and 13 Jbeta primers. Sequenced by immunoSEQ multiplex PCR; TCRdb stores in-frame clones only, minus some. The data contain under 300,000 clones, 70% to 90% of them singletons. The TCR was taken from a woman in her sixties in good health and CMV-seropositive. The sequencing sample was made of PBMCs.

Written as DNA, the CDR3 is TGTGCCAGCAGCTTAGCCCACAGGAGTTACGCTTTCTTT. Protein product: CASSLAHRSYAFF. The chain is built from TRBV7-2 and TRBJ1-1; D possibly corresponds to TRBD1 (5 bases). V was clipped by 0 bases and J by 11 bases, with 13 bases between them. Germline CDR1 reads SGHTA; CDR2 reads FQGNSA. CDR3 size: 13 residues.